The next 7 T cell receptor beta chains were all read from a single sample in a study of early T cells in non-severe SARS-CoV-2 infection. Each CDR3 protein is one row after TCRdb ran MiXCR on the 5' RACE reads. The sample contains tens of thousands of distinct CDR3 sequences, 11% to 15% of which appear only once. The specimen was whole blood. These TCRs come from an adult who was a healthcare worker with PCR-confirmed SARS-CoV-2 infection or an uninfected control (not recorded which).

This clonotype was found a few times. The CDR3 loop reads CASSGLTGGRSPLHF. The CDR3 DNA is TGTGCCAGCAGTGGCTTGACAGGCGGAAGGTCACCCCTCCACTTT. The rearrangement links TRBV6-1 to TRBJ1-6, with a tentative D call TRBD1 (6 bases). V was shortened by 4 bases and J by 10 bases, with 17 bases between the two germline ends. The CDR3 totals 15 residues. The germline CDR1 and CDR2 sequences are MNHNS and SASEGT.

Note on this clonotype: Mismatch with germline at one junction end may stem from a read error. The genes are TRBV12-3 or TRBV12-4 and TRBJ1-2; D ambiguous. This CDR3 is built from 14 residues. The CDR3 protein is CDSSPPTLNYGYTF. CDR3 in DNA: TGTGACAGCAGTCCCCCGACTTTAAACTATGGCTACACCTTC.

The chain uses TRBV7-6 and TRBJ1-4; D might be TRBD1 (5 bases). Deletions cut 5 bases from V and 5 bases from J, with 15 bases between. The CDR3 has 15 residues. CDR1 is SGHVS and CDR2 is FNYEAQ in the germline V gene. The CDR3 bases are TGTGCCAGCAGCCCCGTCCGGGGGGAGAATGAAAAACTGTTTTTT. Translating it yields CASSPVRGENEKLFF. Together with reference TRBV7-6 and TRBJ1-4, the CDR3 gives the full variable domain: GAGVSQSPRYKVTKRGQDVALRCDPISGHVSLYWYRQALGQGPEFLTYFNYEAQQDKSGLPNDRFSAERPEGSISTLTIQRTEQRDSAMYRCASSPVRGENEKLFFGSGTQLSVL.

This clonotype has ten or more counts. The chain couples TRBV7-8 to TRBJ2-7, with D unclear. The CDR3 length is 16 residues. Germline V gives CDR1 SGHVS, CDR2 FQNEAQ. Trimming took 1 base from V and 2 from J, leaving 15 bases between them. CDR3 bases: TGTGCCAGCAGCTTAGGTCGCAGAGGCACTACCTACGAGCAGTACTTC. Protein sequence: CASSLGRRGTTYEQYF.

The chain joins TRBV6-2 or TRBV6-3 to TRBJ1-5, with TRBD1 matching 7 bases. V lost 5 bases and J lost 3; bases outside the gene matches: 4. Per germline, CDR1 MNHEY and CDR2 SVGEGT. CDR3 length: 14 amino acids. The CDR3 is CASSKGANNQPQHF. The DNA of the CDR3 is TGTGCCAGCAGTAAGGGGGCGAACAATCAGCCCCAGCATTTT.

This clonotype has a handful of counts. CDR3 sequence: CASSVMGTGANVLTF. The DNA of the CDR3 is TGTGCCAGCAGTGTGATGGGGACCGGGGCCAACGTCCTGACTTTC. This chain joins TRBV2 and TRBJ2-6, with D perhaps matching TRBD1 or TRBD2 (5 bases each). CDR1 and CDR2 (germline): SNHLY, FYNNEI. V was cut by 4 bases and J by 4 bases, with 11 bases left in between. This CDR3 comprises 15 residues.

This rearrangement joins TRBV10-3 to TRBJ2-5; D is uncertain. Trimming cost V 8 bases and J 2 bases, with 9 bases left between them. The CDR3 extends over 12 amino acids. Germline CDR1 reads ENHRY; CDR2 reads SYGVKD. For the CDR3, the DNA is TGTGCCATCGGGCTGGGACAAGAGACCCAGTACTTC. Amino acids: CAIGLGQETQYF.